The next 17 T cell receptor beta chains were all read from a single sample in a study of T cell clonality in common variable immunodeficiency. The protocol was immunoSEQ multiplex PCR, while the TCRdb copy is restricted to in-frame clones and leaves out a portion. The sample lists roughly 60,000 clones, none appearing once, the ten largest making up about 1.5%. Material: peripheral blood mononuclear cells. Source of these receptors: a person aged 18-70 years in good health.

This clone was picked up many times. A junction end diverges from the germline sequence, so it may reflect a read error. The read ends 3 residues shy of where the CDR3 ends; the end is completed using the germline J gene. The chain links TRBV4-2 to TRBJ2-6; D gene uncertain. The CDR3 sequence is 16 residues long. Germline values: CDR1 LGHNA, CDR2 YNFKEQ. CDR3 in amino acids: CASSQEHLSGANVLTF. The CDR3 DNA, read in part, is TGCGCCAGCAGCCAAGAACACCTCTCTGGGGCCAACGTC.

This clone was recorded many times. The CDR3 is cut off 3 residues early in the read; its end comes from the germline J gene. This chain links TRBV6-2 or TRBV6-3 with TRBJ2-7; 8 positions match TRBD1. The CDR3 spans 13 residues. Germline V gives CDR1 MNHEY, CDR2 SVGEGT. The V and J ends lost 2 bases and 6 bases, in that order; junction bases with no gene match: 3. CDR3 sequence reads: CASSYPDRAEQYF. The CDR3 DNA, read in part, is TGTGCCAGCAGTTACCCGGACAGGGCCGAG.

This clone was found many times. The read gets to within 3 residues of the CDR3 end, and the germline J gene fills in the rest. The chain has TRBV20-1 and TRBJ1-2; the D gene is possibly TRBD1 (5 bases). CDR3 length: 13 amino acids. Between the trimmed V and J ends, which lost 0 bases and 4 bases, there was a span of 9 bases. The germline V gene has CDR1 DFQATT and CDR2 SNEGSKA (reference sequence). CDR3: CSARDYRGYGYTF. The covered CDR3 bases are TGCAGTGCTAGAGATTATAGGGGCTATGGC.

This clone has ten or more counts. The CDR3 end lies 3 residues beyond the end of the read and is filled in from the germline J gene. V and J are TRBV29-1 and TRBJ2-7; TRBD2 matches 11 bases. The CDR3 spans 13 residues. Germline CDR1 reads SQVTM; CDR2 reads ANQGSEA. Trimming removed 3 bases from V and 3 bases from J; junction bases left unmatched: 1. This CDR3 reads CSVDGLAGYEQYF. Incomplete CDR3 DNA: TGCAGCGTTGATGGACTAGCGGGCTACGAG.

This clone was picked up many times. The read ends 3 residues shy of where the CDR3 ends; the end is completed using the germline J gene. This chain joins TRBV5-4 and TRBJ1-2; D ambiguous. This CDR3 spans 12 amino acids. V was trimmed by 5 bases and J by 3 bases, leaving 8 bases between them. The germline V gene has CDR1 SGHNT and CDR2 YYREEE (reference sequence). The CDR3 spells CASSSVDYGYTF. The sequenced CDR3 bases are TGTGCCAGCAGTTCGGTGGACTATGGC.

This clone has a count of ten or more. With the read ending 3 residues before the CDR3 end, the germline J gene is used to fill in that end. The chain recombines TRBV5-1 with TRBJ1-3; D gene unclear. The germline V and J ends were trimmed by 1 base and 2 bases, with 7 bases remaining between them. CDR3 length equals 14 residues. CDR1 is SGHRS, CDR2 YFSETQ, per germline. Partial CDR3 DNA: TGCGCCAGCAGCTTGAACAGTCCTGGAAACACC. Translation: CASSLNSPGNT. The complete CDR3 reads CASSLNSPGNTIYF. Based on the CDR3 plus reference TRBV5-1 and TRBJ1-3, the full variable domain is KAGVTQTPRYLIKTRGQQVTLSCSPISGHRSVSWYQQTPGQGLQFLFEYFSETQRNKGNFPGRFSGRQFSNSRSEMNVSTLELGDSALYLCASSLNSPGNTIYFGEGSWLTVV.

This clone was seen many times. CDR3 bases read: TGTGCCTGGAGCACAGGGGGGGGGCAGCCC. Its protein is CAWSTGGGQP. The full-length CDR3 reads as CAWSTGGGQPQHF. The V call is TRBV30, the J call TRBJ1-5, with 8 bases lining up with TRBD1. Read data end 3 residues before the CDR3 end; the end is taken from the germline J gene. Unmatched junction bases numbered 5, after V lost 3 bases and J lost 7 bases. Germline V gene data show CDR1 as GTSNPN and CDR2 as SVGIG (reference sequence). This CDR3 is built from 13 residues.

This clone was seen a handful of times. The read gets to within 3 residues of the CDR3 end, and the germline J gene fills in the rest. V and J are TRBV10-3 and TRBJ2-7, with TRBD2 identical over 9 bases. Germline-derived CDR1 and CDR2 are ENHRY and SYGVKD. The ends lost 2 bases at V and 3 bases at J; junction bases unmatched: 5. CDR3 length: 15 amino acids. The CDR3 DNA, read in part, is TGTGCCATCAGTGAGGTTCTAGCGGGGCACTACGAG. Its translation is CAISEVLAGHYE. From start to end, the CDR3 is CAISEVLAGHYEQYF.

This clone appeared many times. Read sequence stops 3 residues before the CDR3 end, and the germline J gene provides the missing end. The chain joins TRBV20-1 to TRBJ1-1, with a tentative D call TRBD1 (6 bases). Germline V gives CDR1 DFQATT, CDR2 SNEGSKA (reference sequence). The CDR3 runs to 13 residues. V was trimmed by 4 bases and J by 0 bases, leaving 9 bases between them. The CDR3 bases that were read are TGCAGTGCTACAGGGGTAATGAACACTGAA. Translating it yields CSATGVMNTE. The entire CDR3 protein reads CSATGVMNTEAFF.

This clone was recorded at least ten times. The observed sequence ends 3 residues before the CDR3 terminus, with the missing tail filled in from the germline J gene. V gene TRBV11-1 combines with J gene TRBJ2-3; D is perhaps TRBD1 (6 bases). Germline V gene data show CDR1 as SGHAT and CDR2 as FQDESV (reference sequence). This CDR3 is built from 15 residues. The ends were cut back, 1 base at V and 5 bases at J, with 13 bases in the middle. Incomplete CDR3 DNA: TGTGCCAGCAGCTTAGACCAGGGGCGGATAGATACG. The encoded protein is CASSLDQGRIDT. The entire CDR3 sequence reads CASSLDQGRIDTQYF.

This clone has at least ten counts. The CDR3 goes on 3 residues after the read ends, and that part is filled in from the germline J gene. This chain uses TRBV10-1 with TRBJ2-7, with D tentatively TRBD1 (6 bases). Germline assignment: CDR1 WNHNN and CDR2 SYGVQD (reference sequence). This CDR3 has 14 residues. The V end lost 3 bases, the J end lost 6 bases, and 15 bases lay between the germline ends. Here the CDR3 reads CASSDPGEVGEQYF. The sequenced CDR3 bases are TGCGCCAGCAGTGACCCAGGGGAAGTGGGCGAG.

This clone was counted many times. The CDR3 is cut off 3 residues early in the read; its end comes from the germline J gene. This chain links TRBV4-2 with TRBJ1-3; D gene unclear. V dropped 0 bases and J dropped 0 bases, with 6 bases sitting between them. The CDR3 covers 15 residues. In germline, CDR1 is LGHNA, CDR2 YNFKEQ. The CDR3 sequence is CASSQEALSGNTIYF. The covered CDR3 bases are TGTGCCAGCAGCCAAGAGGCTCTCTCTGGAAACACC.

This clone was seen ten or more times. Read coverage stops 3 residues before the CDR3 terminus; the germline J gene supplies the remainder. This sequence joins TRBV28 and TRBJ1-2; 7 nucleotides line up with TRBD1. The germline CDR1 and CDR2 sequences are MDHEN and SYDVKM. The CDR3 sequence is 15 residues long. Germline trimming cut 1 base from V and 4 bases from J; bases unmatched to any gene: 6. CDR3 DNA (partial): TGTGCCAGCAGTTTATCTACTACAGGGGCCTATGGC. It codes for CASSLSTTGAYG. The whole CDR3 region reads CASSLSTTGAYGYTF.

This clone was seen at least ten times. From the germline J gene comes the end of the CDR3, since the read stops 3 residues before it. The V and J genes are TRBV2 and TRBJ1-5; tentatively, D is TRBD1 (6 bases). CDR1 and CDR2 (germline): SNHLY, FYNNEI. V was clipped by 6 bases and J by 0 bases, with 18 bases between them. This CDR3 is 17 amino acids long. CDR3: CASSPHRTATSNQPQHF. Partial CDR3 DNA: TGTGCCAGCAGCCCCCATAGGACAGCGACTAGCAATCAGCCC.

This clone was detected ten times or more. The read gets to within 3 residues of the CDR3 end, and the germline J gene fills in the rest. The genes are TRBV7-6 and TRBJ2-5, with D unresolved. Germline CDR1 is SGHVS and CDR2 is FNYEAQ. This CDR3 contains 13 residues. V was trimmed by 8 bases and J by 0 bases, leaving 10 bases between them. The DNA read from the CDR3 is TGTGCCAGCGCGAAGGGCCACCAAGAGACC. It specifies CASAKGHQET. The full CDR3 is CASAKGHQETQYF.

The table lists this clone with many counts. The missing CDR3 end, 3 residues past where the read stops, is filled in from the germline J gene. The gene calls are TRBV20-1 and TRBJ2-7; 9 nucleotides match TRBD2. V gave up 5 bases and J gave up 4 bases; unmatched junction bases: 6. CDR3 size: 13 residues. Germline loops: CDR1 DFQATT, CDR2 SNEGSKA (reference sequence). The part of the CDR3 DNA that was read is TGCAGTGCTCACCGACTAGCGGAGTACGAG. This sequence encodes CSAHRLAEYE. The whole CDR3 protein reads CSAHRLAEYEQYF.

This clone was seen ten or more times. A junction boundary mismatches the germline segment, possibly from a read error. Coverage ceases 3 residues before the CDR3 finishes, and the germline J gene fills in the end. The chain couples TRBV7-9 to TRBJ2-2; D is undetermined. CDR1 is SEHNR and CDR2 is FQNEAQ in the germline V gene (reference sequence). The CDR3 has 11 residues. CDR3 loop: CARSLSGELFF. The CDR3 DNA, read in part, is TGTGCCCGCAGTCTGTCCGGGGAG. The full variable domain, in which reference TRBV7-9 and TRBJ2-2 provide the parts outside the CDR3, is DTGVSQNPRHKITKRGQNVTFRCDPISEHNRLYWYRQTLGQGPEFLTYFQNEAQLEKSRLLSDRFSAERPKGSFSTLEIQRTEQGDSAMYLCARSLSGELFFGEGSRLTVL.